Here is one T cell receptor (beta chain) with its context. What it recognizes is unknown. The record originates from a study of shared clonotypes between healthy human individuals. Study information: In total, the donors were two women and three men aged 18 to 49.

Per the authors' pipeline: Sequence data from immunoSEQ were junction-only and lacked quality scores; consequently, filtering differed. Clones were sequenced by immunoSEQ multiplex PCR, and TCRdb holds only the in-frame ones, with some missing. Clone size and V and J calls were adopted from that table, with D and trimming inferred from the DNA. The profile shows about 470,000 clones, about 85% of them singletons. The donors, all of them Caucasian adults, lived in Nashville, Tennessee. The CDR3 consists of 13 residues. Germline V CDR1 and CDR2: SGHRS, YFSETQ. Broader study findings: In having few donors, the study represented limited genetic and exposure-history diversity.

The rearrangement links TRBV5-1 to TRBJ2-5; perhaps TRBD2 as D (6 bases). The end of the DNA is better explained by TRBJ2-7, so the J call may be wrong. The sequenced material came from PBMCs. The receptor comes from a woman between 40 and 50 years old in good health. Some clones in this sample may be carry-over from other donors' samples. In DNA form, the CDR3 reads TGCGCCAGCAGCCTCATAGTGCGGGGCGAGCAGTACTTC. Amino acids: CASSLIVRGEQYF.